Listed below are T cell receptor beta chains from one sample, sequenced in a study of OX40 agonist ivuxolimab in advanced cancers. Only in-frame clones appear in the TCRdb table, and some are missing; sequencing was by immunoSEQ multiplex PCR. The sample lists approximately 78,000 clones; around 90% were seen once. Specimen: CD4+ or CD8+ T cells sorted from blood, collected in a trial of the OX40 agonist ivuxolimab. The receptors were sampled from an adult with an advanced solid tumor such as melanoma, head and neck, liver or kidney cancer. CDR3s include the opening cysteine and the closing phenylalanine or tryptophan. A D gene is named only where the DNA matches it firmly. The size of a clone is reported for some rows only, either as once, few or many, or as a class for expanded clones.

len	abundance	v_gene	d_gene	j_gene	CDR3aa	CDR3nt
12	-	TRBV28	-	TRBJ2-4	CASSLLTGSLYF	TGTGCCAGCAGTTTATTGACAGGCTCCCTGTACTTC
13	once	TRBV6-5	-	TRBJ1-1	CASSYGAPTEAFF	TGTGCCAGCAGTTACGGAGCCCCCACTGAAGCTTTCTTT
14	-	TRBV19	-	TRBJ2-3	CASRQVGDTDTQYF	TGTGCCAGTAGGCAGGTAGGGGACACAGATACGCAGTATTTT
13	-	TRBV19	TRBD1	TRBJ2-5	CATQGQGRETQYF	TGTGCCACCCAGGGACAGGGCAGAGAGACCCAGTACTTC
15	-	TRBV2	TRBD1	TRBJ1-4	CASSGQGRPSEKLFF	TGTGCCAGCAGTGGACAGGGGCGACCGAGTGAAAAACTGTTTTTT
14	once	TRBV7-8	-	TRBJ1-5	CASSLGRSNQPQHF	TGTGCCAGCAGCTTGGGCCGGAGCAATCAGCCCCAGCATTTT
15	-	TRBV4-1	TRBD1	TRBJ1-2	CASSQDSGQYYGYTF	TGCGCCAGCAGCCAAGATTCGGGACAGTACTATGGCTACACCTTC
14	-	TRBV4-3	-	TRBJ2-5	CASSQDLGWETQYF	TGCGCCAGCAGCCAAGATCTGGGGTGGGAGACCCAGTACTTC
15	-	TRBV10-3	-	TRBJ2-1	CAISGGLSRSPEQFF	TGTGCCATCAGTGGGGGCCTTAGCCGGAGCCCTGAGCAGTTCTTC
15	-	TRBV6-6	-	TRBJ2-1	CASSYSFIRGIKQFF	TGTGCCAGCAGTTACTCTTTTATCCGAGGTATCAAGCAGTTCTTC
13	-	TRBV4-3	-	TRBJ1-1	CASSQKHHTEAFF	TGCGCCAGCAGCCAAAAACACCACACTGAAGCTTTCTTT
14	-	TRBV10-3	TRBD1	TRBJ2-1	CAISGTGGGNEQFF	TGTGCCATCAGTGGGACAGGGGGCGGGAATGAGCAGTTCTTC
15	-	TRBV27	-	TRBJ2-2	CASSFNGQNTGELFF	TGTGCCAGCAGTTTTAATGGGCAGAACACCGGGGAGCTGTTTTTT
13	-	TRBV30	-	TRBJ1-1	CASTPDGPAGAFF	TGTGCTTCGACCCCGGACGGTCCGGCGGGAGCTTTCTTT
12	-	TRBV2	-	TRBJ2-4	CASSGVGNIQYF	TGTGCCAGCAGTGGGGTGGGAAACATTCAGTACTTC